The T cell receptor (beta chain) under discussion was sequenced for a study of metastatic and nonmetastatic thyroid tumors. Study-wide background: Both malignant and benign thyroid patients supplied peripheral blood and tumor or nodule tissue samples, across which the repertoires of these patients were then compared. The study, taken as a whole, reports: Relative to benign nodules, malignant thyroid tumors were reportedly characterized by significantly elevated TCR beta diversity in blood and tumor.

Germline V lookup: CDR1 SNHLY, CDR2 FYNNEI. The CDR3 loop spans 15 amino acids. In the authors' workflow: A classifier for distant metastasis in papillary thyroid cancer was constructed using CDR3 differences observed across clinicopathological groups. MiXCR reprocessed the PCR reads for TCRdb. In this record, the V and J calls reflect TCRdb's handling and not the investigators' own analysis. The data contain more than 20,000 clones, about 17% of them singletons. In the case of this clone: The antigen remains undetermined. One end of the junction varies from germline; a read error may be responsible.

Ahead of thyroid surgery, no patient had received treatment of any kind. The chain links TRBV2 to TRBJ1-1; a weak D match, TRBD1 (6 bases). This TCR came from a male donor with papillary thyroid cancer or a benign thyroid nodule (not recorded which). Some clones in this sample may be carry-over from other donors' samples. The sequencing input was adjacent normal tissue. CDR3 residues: CAISVDGGPNTVAFF. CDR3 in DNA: TGTGCCATCAGTGTAGATGGGGGGCCGAACACTGTAGCTTTCTTT.